The sequence of this TCR beta chain was determined in a study of control samples from healthy donors and cancer patients. TCRdb keeps only in-frame clones here, not all; method: immunoSEQ multiplex PCR. The sample shows nearly 200,000 clones, approximately 91% of them seen only once. Trimming pared 6 bases from V and 6 bases from J, leaving 15 bases between. CDR3 size: 14 residues. The V gene's germline CDR1 is LNHDA and CDR2 SQIVND (reference sequence). This rearrangement joins TRBV19 to TRBJ2-1, with D maybe TRBD1 (6 bases). The specimen sequenced was blood. This receptor was identified in a man younger than 45 in good health. The CDR3 region is CASRELGAPNEQFF. DNA for the CDR3: TGTGCCAGTAGGGAACTGGGGGCCCCCAATGAGCAGTTCTTC.